The subject of this entry is one T cell receptor (beta chain). This clone was recorded a few times. Which antigen it targets is not known. No base qualities exist here, and no much larger clone lies one base off it. The germline V gene supplies CDR1 SGHDT and CDR2 YYEEEE. Inclusive of the bounding cysteine and phenylalanine, the CDR3 is 14 residues long. Kept here is only the CDR3 DNA, which spans 42 bases and is read in frame from base 1. The germline ends are 16 bases apart after V is trimmed by 5 bases and J by 4 bases. This sample is drawn from a study of blood T cell repertoires in COVID-19 (TCRdb year 2020). The study in broad terms: Collaborator samples came from the United States, Italy and Spain and covered acute and convalescent phases of COVID-19. The repertoires were released in a freely available public database intended as a resource for research on the immune response to SARS-CoV-2. Subjects who had been exposed to COVID-19, were actively infected with it, or had recovered from it provided the deeply sampled blood TCRbeta repertoires that made up the dataset. The samples were drawn from the first 160 participants of the ongoing ImmuneRACE study and from over 950 subjects provided by 6 global collaborators. Where available, HLA class I and class II types were obtained from metadata supplied by the sample provider rather than from assay-based typing. The prospective study material was composed of cDNA or gDNA derived from T cells, B-cell-depleted T cells, or PBMCs. A de-identified subject ID, COVID-19 status, age in years and sex were almost always included in the sample metadata.

What the authors observed across the whole study: How much clinical and demographic metadata was included differed by source and by participant, and the metadata was provided uncurated.

The immunoSEQ Assay, a bias-controlled multiplex PCR, was used to amplify TCRbeta CDR3 regions from genomic DNA. Regarding the original processing steps: The number of nucleated cells in each sample was estimated from the amplification of reference gene primers within the assay. To quantify the absolute abundance of each unique TCRbeta CDR3 rearrangement, sequence reads were collapsed and filtered. For each sample, productive Simpson clonality was calculated as the square root of Simpson's diversity index over productive rearrangements. TCRdb limited this immuneACCESS table to in-frame rearrangements with V and J called. A share of clones is missing; checked studies link under half to unresolved V genes, and the rest is unexplained. V and J calls and clone size are given by that table; D and trimming were obtained from the DNA. The sample table records about 270,000 clones; roughly 79% of these occur just once. Clones ranked in the top ten supply around 2.9% of the sample.

Collaborating institutions collected whole blood in K2EDTA tubes following their own protocols. For TCRbeta analysis, collaborators shipped samples in one of three forms: frozen whole blood, isolated PBMCs, or DNA extracted from either of those sample types. The sequence joins TRBV5-6 to TRBJ2-7; perhaps TRBD1 is the D gene, with 5 bases matching. Material for sequencing was peripheral blood. This TCR came from a woman aged 60-70 years with active or convalescent COVID-19. The CDR3 protein sequence reads: CASSLSAGWYEQYF. In nucleotides, the sequence is TGTGCCAGCAGTCTCTCGGCAGGGTGGTACGAGCAGTACTTC.